This T cell receptor (beta chain) comes out of a study of CD8 T cells in ankylosing spondylitis. Notes on the study in general: Earlier work had already found some motif variants in reactive arthritis synovial fluid and blood.

Points on this clonotype: Its antigen is not identified.

This CDR3 is 13 amino acids long. V trimming: 4 bases; J trimming: 9 bases; junction bases outside the gene matches: 5. From the 5' RACE reads, TCRdb called clonotypes with MiXCR, one entry per CDR3 protein. Of a few hundred thousand distinct CDR3 sequences in the sample, around 18% were seen once. The V call is TRBV12-3 or TRBV12-4, the J call TRBJ2-4; TRBD1 matches 8 bases. Input material: blood, either unsorted or a sorted T cell fraction (not recorded which). The sequence was collected from a male donor with ankylosing spondylitis or in good health (not recorded which). CDR3 DNA: TGTGCCAGCAGTTCGAAACAGGGGGGCATTCAGTACTTC. It encodes CASSSKQGGIQYF.